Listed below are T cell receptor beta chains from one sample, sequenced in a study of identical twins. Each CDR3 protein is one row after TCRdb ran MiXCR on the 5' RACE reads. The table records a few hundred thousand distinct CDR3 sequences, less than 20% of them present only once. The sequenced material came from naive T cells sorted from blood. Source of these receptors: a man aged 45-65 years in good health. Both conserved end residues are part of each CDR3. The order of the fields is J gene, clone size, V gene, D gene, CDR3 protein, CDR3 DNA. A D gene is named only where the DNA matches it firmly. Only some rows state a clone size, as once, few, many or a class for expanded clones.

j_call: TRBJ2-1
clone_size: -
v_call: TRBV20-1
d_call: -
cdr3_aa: CSARDAVSFLEQFF
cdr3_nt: TGCAGTGCTAGAGATGCGGTATCGTTTCTTGAGCAGTTCTTC

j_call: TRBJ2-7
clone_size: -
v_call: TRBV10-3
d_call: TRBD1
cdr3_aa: CAISATGGYEQYF
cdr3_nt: TGTGCCATCAGTGCGACAGGGGGTTACGAGCAGTACTTC

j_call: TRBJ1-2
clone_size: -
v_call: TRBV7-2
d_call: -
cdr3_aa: CASSPLGSYGYTF
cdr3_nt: TGTGCCAGCAGCCCCCTTGGGAGCTATGGCTACACCTTC

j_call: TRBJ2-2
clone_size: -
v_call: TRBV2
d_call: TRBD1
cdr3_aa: CASSVWDRGSTGELFF
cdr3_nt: TGTGCCAGCAGTGTATGGGACAGGGGTTCCACCGGGGAGCTGTTTTTT

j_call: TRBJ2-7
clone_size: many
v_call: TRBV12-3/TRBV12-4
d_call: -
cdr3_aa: CASSLSGLPYEQYF
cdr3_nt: TGTGCCAGCAGTTTGTCGGGTCTTCCCTACGAGCAGTACTTC

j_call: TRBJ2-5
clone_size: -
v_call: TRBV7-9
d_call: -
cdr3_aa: CASSARTGRTKTQYF
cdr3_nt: TGTGCCAGCAGCGCCAGAACGGGACGGACCAAGACCCAGTACTTC

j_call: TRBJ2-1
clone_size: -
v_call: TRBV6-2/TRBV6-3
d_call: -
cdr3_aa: CAVRGSAGSNEQFF
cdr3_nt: TGTGCCGTCCGGGGCTCCGCGGGCTCGAATGAGCAGTTCTTC

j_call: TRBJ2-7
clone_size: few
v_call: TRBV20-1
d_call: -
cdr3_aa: CSARDFGDTSYYEQYF
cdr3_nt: TGCAGTGCTAGAGATTTTGGGGACACCTCGTACTACGAGCAGTACTTC

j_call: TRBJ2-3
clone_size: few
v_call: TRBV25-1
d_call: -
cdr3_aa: CASTHSGGTQYF
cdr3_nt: TGTGCCAGCACTCACAGCGGTGGTACGCAGTATTTT

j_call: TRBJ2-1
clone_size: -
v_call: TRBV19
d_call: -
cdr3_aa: CASSIVATDNEQFF
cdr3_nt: TGTGCCAGTAGTATAGTGGCTACCGACAATGAGCAGTTCTTC

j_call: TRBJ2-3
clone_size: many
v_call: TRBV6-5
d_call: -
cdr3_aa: CASSYSWADTQYF
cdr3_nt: TGTGCCAGCAGTTACTCGTGGGCAGATACGCAGTATTTT

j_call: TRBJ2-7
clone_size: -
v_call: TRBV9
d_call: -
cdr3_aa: CASSPRHEGFSYEQYF
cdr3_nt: TGTGCCAGCAGCCCAAGACACGAGGGTTTTAGCTACGAGCAGTACTTC

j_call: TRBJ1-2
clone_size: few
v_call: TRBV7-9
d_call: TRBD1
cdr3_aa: CASSTQGTYGYTF
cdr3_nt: TGTGCCAGCAGCACACAGGGGACCTATGGCTACACCTTC

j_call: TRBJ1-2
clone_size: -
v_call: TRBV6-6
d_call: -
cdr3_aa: CASGRGSVYGYTF
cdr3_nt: TGTGCCAGCGGCCGAGGGTCGGTCTATGGCTACACCTTC

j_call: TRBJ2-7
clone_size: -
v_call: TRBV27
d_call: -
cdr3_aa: CASSLVLAKAAYEQYF
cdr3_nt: TGTGCCAGCAGTTTAGTCCTAGCCAAGGCCGCCTACGAGCAGTACTTC

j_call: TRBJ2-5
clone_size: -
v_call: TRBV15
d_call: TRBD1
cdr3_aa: CATSRGDSTQETQYF
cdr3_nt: TGTGCCACCAGCAGAGGGGACAGCACTCAAGAGACCCAGTACTTC

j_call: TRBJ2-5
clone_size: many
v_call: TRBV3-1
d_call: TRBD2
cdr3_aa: CASSHGLAGGAQETQYF
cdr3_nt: TGTGCCAGCAGCCACGGACTAGCGGGAGGCGCTCAAGAGACCCAGTACTTC

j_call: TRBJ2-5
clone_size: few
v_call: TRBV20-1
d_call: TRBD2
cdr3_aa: CSATGLASSRETQYF
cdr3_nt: TGCAGTGCTACCGGACTAGCTTCGAGTCGGGAGACCCAGTACTTC

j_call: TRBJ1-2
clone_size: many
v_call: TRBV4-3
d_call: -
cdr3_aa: CASSQGGHNYGYTF
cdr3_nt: TGCGCCAGCAGCCAAGGGGGACACAACTATGGCTACACCTTC

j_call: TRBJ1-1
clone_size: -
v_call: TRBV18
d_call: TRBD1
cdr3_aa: CASSAGQRNTEAFF
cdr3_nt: TGTGCCAGCTCAGCGGGACAGAGGAACACTGAAGCTTTCTTT

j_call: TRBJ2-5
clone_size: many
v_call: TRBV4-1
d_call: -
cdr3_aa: CASSQTGPHQETQYF
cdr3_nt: TGCGCCAGCAGCCAAACGGGACCACACCAAGAGACCCAGTACTTC

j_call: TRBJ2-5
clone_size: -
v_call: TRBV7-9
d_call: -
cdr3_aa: CASSLAGGAETQYF
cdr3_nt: TGTGCCAGCAGCTTAGCGGGGGGCGCAGAGACCCAGTACTTC

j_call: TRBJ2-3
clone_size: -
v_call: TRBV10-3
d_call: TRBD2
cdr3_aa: CAISELSSGVKTDTQYF
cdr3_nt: TGTGCCATCAGTGAGTTGTCTAGCGGGGTGAAAACAGATACGCAGTATTTT